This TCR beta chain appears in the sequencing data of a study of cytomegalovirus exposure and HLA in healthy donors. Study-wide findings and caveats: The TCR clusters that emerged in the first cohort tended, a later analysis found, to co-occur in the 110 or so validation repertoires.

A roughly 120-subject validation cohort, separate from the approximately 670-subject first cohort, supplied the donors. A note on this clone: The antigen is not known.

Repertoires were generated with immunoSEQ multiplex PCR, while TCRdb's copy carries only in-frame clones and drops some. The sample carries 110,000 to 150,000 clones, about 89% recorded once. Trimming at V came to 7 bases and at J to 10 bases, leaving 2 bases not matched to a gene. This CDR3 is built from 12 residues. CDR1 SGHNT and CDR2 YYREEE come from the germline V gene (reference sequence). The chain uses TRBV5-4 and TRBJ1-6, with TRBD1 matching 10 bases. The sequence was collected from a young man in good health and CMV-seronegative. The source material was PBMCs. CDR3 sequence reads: CASGTGDSPLHF. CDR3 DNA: TGTGCCAGCGGGACAGGGGACTCACCCCTCCACTTT.